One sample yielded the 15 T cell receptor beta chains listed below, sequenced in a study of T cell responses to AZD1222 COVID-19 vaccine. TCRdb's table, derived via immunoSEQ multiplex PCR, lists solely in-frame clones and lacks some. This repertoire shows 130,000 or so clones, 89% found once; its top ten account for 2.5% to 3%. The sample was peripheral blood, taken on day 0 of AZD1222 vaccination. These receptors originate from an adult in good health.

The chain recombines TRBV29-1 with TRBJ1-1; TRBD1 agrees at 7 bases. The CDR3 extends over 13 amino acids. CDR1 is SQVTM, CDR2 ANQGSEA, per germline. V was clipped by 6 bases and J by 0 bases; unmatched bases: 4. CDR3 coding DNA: TGCAGCGTGGTGGACAGGTTGAACACTGAAGCTTTCTTT. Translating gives CSVVDRLNTEAFF. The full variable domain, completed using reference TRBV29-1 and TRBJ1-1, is SAVISQKPSRDICQRGTSLTIQCQVDSQVTMMFWYRQQPGQSLTLIATANQGSEATYESGFVIDKFPISRPNLTFSTLTVSNMSPEDSSIYLCSVVDRLNTEAFFGQGTRLTVV.

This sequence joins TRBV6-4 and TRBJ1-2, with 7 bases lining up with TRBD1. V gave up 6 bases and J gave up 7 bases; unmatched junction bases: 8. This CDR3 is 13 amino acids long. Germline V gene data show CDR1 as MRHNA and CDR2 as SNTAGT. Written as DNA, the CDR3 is TGTGCCAGCAGAGACAGGGTCTCGGGTGGCTACACCTTC. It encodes CASRDRVSGGYTF.

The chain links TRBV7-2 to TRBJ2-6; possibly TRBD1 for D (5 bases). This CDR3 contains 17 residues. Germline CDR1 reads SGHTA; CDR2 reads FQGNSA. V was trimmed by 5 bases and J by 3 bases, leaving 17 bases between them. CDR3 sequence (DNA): TGTGCCAGCAGCCCCTTGGCCCGAAGGGGTGGGGCCAACGTCCTGACTTTC. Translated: CASSPLARRGGANVLTF.

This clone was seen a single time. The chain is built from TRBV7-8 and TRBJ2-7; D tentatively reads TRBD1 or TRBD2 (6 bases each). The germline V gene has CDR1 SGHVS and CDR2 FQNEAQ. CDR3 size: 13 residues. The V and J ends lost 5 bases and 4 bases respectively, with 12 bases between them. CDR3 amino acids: CASSDGGGYEQYF. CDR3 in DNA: TGTGCCAGCAGCGACGGAGGGGGGTACGAGCAGTACTTC.

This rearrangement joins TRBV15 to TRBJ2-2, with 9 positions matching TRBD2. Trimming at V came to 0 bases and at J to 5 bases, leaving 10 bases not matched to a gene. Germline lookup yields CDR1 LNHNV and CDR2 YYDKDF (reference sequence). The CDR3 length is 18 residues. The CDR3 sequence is CATSRDRGLAGRTGELFF. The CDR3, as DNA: TGTGCCACCAGCAGAGACCGCGGGCTAGCGGGAAGGACCGGGGAGCTGTTTTTT.

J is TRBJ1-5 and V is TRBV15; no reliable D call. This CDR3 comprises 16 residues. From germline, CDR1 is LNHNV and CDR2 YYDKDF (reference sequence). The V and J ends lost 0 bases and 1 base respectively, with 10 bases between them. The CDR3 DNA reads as TGTGCCACCAGCAGAGATGGGTGGGGAAGCAATCAGCCCCAGCATTTT. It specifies CATSRDGWGSNQPQHF. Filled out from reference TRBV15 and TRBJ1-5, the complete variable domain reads DAMVIQNPRYQVTQFGKPVTLSCSQTLNHNVMYWYQQKSSQAPKLLFHYYDKDFNNEADTPDNFQSRRPNTSFCFLDIRSPGLGDTAMYLCATSRDGWGSNQPQHFGDGTRLSIL.

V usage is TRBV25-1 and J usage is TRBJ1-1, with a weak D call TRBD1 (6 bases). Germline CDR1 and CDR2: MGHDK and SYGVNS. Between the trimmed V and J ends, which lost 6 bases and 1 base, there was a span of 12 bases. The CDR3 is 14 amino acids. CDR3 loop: CASRASTGNTEAFF. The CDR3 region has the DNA TGTGCCAGCAGGGCCTCGACAGGGAACACTGAAGCTTTCTTT.

The CDR3 spells CASRENYGYTF. The CDR3 DNA sequence: TGTGCCAGCAGAGAAAACTATGGCTACACCTTC. The genes are TRBV4-2 and TRBJ1-2; no reliable D call. V was trimmed by 6 bases and J by 2 bases, leaving 4 bases between them. CDR1 is LGHNA, CDR2 YNFKEQ, per germline. There are 11 residues in the CDR3.

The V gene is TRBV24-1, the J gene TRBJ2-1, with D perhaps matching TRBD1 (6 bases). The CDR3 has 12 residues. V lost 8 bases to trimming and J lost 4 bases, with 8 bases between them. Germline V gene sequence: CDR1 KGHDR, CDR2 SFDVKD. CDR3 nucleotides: TGTGCCACCAAGGGACAATACAATGAGCAGTTCTTC. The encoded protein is CATKGQYNEQFF.

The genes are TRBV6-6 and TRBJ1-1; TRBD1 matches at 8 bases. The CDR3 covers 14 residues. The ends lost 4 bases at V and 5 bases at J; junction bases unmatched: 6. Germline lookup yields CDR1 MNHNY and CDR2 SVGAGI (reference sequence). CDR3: CASSLQGADTEAFF. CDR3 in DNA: TGTGCCAGCAGTTTGCAGGGGGCGGATACTGAAGCTTTCTTT.

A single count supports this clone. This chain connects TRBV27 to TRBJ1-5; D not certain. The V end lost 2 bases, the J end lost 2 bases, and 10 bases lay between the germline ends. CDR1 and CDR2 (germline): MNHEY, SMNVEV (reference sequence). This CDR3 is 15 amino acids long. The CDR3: CASSLVQRGNQPQHF. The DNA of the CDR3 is TGTGCCAGCAGTTTAGTCCAACGGGGCAATCAGCCCCAGCATTTT.

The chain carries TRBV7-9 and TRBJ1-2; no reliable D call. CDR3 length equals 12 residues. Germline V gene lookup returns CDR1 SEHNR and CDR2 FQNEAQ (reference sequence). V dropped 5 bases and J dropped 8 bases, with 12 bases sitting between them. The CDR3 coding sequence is TGTGCCAGCAGCCAGACCCCCGCGGGCTACACCTTC. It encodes CASSQTPAGYTF.

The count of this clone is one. The CDR3 DNA reads as TGTGCCAGCAGCCCTTCAGGGACAGGGAGGGTCAATGAGCAGTTCTTC. It specifies CASSPSGTGRVNEQFF. V and J are TRBV5-8 and TRBJ2-1; 9 bases are shared with TRBD1. The CDR3 is made up of 16 amino acids. J gave up 6 bases and V 4 bases, and 11 bases lay outside the gene matches. Germline V gene data show CDR1 as SGHTS and CDR2 as YDEGEE.

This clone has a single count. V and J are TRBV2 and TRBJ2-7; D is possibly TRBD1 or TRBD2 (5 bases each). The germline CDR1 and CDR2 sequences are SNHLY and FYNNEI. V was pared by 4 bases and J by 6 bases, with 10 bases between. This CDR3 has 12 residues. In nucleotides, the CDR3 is TGTGCCAGCAGTGTGGGGGTTCGCGAGCAGTACTTC. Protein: CASSVGVREQYF.

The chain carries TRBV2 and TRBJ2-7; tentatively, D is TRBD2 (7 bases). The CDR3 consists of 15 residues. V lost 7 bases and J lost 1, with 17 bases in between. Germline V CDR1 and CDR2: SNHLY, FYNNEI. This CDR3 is CASTGEGGRSYEQYF. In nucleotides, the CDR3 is TGTGCCAGCACGGGGGAGGGGGGCAGATCCTACGAGCAGTACTTC.